The 27 T cell receptor beta chains below come from one sample, sequenced in a study of radiotherapy plus CTLA-4 blockade in lung cancer. Produced via immunoSEQ multiplex PCR; TCRdb's table is partial and in-frame only. This sample yields tens of thousands of clones, of which 65% to 80% are seen a single time; about 9% belongs to the top ten. The sample here was peripheral blood, taken from a patient treated with radiotherapy plus ipilimumab. These receptors were collected from a human donor with non-small cell lung cancer whose response to radiotherapy plus ipilimumab could not be evaluated.

V and J are TRBV5-8 and TRBJ2-2; TRBD2 is a possible D gene (5 bases). The germline V and J ends were trimmed by 1 base and 2 bases, with 12 bases remaining between them. The germline CDR1 and CDR2 sequences are SGHTS and YDEGEE. The CDR3 length is 16 residues. The CDR3, as DNA: TGTGCCAGCAGCTTGTTTCGGCTAGCTAACACCGGGGAGCTGTTTTTT. Translation: CASSLFRLANTGELFF.

This clone has only one observation. The gene calls are TRBV5-1 and TRBJ2-5, with a tentative D call TRBD2 (5 bases). The CDR3 sequence is 14 residues long. The germline V and J ends were trimmed by 2 bases and 1 base, with 9 bases remaining between them. CDR1 is SGHRS and CDR2 is YFSETQ in the germline V gene. CDR3 in DNA: TGCGCCAGCAGCTTTGAGGGCCTCCAAGAGACCCAGTACTTC. Translation: CASSFEGLQETQYF. The full variable domain, rest sourced from reference TRBV5-1 and TRBJ2-5, is KAGVTQTPRYLIKTRGQQVTLSCSPISGHRSVSWYQQTPGQGLQFLFEYFSETQRNKGNFPGRFSGRQFSNSRSEMNVSTLELGDSALYLCASSFEGLQETQYFGPGTRLLVL.

The rearrangement uses TRBV19 and TRBJ2-3; D may be TRBD2 (6 bases). Germline values: CDR1 LNHDA, CDR2 SQIVND (reference sequence). CDR3 length: 15 residues. Trimming removed 5 bases from V and 2 bases from J, with 14 bases in between. The CDR3 DNA reads TGTGCCAGTAGTCTTGGGGACTTACACACAGATACGCAGTATTTT. It is translated as CASSLGDLHTDTQYF.

This chain uses TRBV9 with TRBJ2-3, with D maybe TRBD1 (6 bases). The germline V gene encodes CDR1 SGDLS and CDR2 YYNGEE. Trimming removed 0 bases at V and 3 bases at J, with 11 bases between. The length of the CDR3 is 15 residues. The CDR3 sequence: CASSVVGRGTDTQYF. DNA of the CDR3: TGTGCCAGCAGCGTAGTGGGCAGGGGTACAGATACGCAGTATTTT.

The CDR3 loop is CASSAGTGAEQYF. The CDR3 DNA reads as TGTGCCAGTAGTGCCGGGACAGGGGCCGAGCAGTACTTC. This chain connects TRBV19 to TRBJ2-7; 10 bases align to TRBD1. The J segment lost 6 bases and the V segment lost 5 bases, leaving 4 bases of the junction unmatched. Germline V CDR1 and CDR2: LNHDA, SQIVND (reference sequence). CDR3 length: 13 amino acids.

This clone was counted a single time. J is TRBJ2-7 and V is TRBV7-2, with 7 bases aligning to TRBD2. The CDR3 is 14 amino acids. Germline V gives CDR1 SGHTA, CDR2 FQGNSA. With 2 bases clipped from V and 2 bases from J, the junction kept 3 bases outside the gene matches. This chain's CDR3 is CASSLYAGAYEQYF. In DNA, the CDR3 is TGTGCCAGCAGCTTATACGCGGGGGCCTACGAGCAGTACTTC.

The chain joins TRBV5-6 to TRBJ1-6, with 12 bases fitting TRBD1. The CDR3 is 16 amino acids. CDR1 SGHDT and CDR2 YYEEEE come from the germline V gene. With 0 bases clipped from V and 7 bases from J, the junction kept 2 bases outside the gene matches. The CDR3 DNA reads TGTGCCAGCAGCTTGGGGGGGACAGGGGGCAATTCACCCCTCCACTTT. This sequence encodes CASSLGGTGGNSPLHF.

CDR3 DNA: TGTGCCAGCAGCCAGGGGTATAGCAATCAGCCCCAGCATTTT. Its protein product is CASSQGYSNQPQHF. The chain uses TRBV6-5 and TRBJ1-5, with D maybe TRBD1 (6 bases). Germline V gene lookup returns CDR1 MNHEY and CDR2 SVGAGI. V shed 6 bases and J shed 0 bases, with 9 bases lying between them. CDR3 length: 14 residues.

The chain uses TRBV19 and TRBJ1-5, with TRBD1 identical over 12 bases. J gave up 1 base and V 1 base, and 14 bases lay outside the gene matches. CDR3 size: 21 residues. Germline V gene lookup returns CDR1 LNHDA and CDR2 SQIVND (reference sequence). For the CDR3, the DNA is TGTGCCAGTAGTATAGGGGGATTTGGGACAGGGGGCACGGGGAGCAATCAGCCCCAGCATTTT. It encodes CASSIGGFGTGGTGSNQPQHF.

This clone came up many times. The gene calls are TRBV4-1 and TRBJ1-4, with 8 bases lining up with TRBD1. The trim removed 3 bases at V and 0 bases at J, leaving 9 bases unmatched. The germline V gene encodes CDR1 MGHRA and CDR2 YSYEKL. This CDR3 has 18 amino acids. DNA for the CDR3: TGCGCCAGCAGCCAGACCGGGACAGGACATGCAACTAATGAAAAACTGTTTTTT. This translates into CASSQTGTGHATNEKLFF.

The chain uses TRBV28 and TRBJ1-2; D is perhaps TRBD1 (6 bases). CDR3 length: 13 amino acids. Looked up from germline, CDR1 is MDHEN and CDR2 is SYDVKM. V was trimmed by 8 bases and J by 0 bases, leaving 10 bases between them. The CDR3 spells CASGRDTNYGYTF. Written as DNA, the CDR3 is TGTGCCAGCGGCCGGGACACTAACTATGGCTACACCTTC.

There are a few counts of this clone. V gene TRBV11-2 combines with J gene TRBJ1-2; 8 nucleotides match TRBD1. The CDR3 covers 16 residues. Trimming took 5 bases from V and 4 from J; bases not matched to a gene: 12. Germline loops: CDR1 SGHAT, CDR2 FQNNGV. The CDR3 is CASSLPSGTGLYGYTF. CDR3 bases: TGTGCCAGCAGCCTGCCCTCCGGGACAGGCCTCTATGGCTACACCTTC.

V is TRBV9 and J is TRBJ1-3, with D perhaps TRBD1 (5 bases). Germline V gene data show CDR1 as SGDLS and CDR2 as YYNGEE. Trimming stripped 0 bases from V and 7 bases from J, with 5 bases between. The CDR3 runs 12 residues. CDR3 protein: CASSVEGNTIYF. The CDR3 DNA sequence: TGTGCCAGCAGCGTAGAGGGGAACACCATATATTTT.

J is TRBJ2-3 and V is TRBV6-5; no reliable D call. Trimming removed 2 bases from V and 4 bases from J, with 7 bases in between. Germline V gene lookup returns CDR1 MNHEY and CDR2 SVGAGI. The CDR3 covers 13 residues. CDR3 in DNA: TGTGCCAGCAGTTACCAGTCTTCAGATACGCAGTATTTT. This translates into CASSYQSSDTQYF.

This chain connects TRBV5-6 to TRBJ2-5, with TRBD1 matching 12 bases. Germline values: CDR1 SGHDT, CDR2 YYEEEE. The CDR3 runs to 15 residues. With V trimmed by 4 bases and J by 4 bases, 5 bases remained unmatched. The CDR3 protein is CASSRGTGGVETQYF. The CDR3 coding sequence is TGTGCCAGCAGCCGCGGGACAGGGGGCGTAGAGACCCAGTACTTC.

The chain links TRBV19 to TRBJ2-3; tentatively, D is TRBD1 (5 bases). The CDR3 has 16 residues. CDR1 is LNHDA, CDR2 SQIVND, per germline (reference sequence). V was clipped by 0 bases and J by 6 bases, with 16 bases between them. The DNA for the CDR3 is TGTGCCAGTAGTATAGAAGCGACGGCCCCAGGGGATACGCAGTATTTT. It is translated as CASSIEATAPGDTQYF.

About this clone itself: Additional DNA sequences in this sample encode the identical CDR3. V usage is TRBV5-1 and J usage is TRBJ1-1; D is possibly TRBD1 (6 bases). The germline V gene has CDR1 SGHRS and CDR2 YFSETQ. This CDR3 has 15 residues. Trimming left V 1 base short and J 1 base short, with 11 bases between. The CDR3 sequence is CASSLRGGQNTEAFF. The CDR3 DNA is TGCGCCAGCAGCTTGAGGGGGGGCCAGAACACTGAAGCTTTCTTT.

The chain combines TRBV4-3 with TRBJ2-3; D is perhaps TRBD2 (7 bases). Germline CDR1 LGHNA, CDR2 YSLEER. The CDR3 is 17 residues long. The ends were cut back, 0 bases at V and 2 bases at J, with 15 bases in the middle. DNA of the CDR3: TGCGCCAGCAGCCAAGATCTTGCGGGGGCCTCCACAGATACGCAGTATTTT. Encoded protein: CASSQDLAGASTDTQYF.

The chain employs TRBV6-1 and TRBJ1-5; 9 nucleotides align to TRBD1. Germline V gene data show CDR1 as MNHNS and CDR2 as SASEGT. The CDR3 is 15 residues long. Trimming cost V 4 bases and J 6 bases; bases outside gene matches: 7. The CDR3 coding sequence is TGTGCCAGCAGTGGGGGACAGGGAGGTTCTCAGCCCCAGCATTTT. Protein: CASSGGQGGSQPQHF.

The rearrangement uses TRBV4-1 and TRBJ2-6; D remains ambiguous. Per germline, CDR1 MGHRA and CDR2 YSYEKL. The CDR3 spans 18 residues. V lost 1 base and J lost 0, with 13 bases in between. Here the CDR3 DNA reads TGCGCCAGCAGCCAAGTGCAGGCTCATAGCTCTGGGGCCAACGTCCTGACTTTC. This translates into CASSQVQAHSSGANVLTF.

Turning to this clone: The conserved phenylalanine or tryptophan is not found at the CDR3 terminus, so this likely reflects a read error. It is unclear where the CDR3 begins or ends on the DNA, so no DNA is shown, and the CDR3 is as TCRdb lists it. The rearrangement uses TRBV5-1 and TRBJ1-2; TRBD1, the table's D call, was not compared with the DNA. CDR1 and CDR2 from the germline V gene are SGHRS and YFSETQ. The CDR3 is 8 residues long, ends included. The CDR3 loop is CARPMGAI.

Written as DNA, the CDR3 is TGTGCCAGCAGTTTAAGGGTGATGGGAGGGGAAGGAAACCAGCCCCAGCATTTT. Protein product: CASSLRVMGGEGNQPQHF. The chain couples TRBV28 to TRBJ1-5; perhaps TRBD1 as D (5 bases). The V gene's germline CDR1 is MDHEN and CDR2 SYDVKM. Trimming left V 2 bases short and J 7 bases short, with 24 bases between. The CDR3 is 18 residues long. The full variable domain, rest sourced from reference TRBV28 and TRBJ1-5, is DVKVTQSSRYLVKRTGEKVFLECVQDMDHENMFWYRQDPGLGLRLIYFSYDVKMKEKGDIPEGYSVSREKKERFSLILESASTNQTSMYLCASSLRVMGGEGNQPQHFGDGTRLSIL.

This chain joins TRBV19 and TRBJ2-6; tentatively, D is TRBD2 (5 bases). This CDR3 contains 15 residues. Trimming took 8 bases from V and 3 from J, leaving 14 bases between them. From germline, CDR1 is LNHDA and CDR2 SQIVND (reference sequence). The chain's CDR3 is CASLLMGSGANVLTF. CDR3 sequence (DNA): TGTGCCAGTCTCCTCATGGGGAGTGGGGCCAACGTCCTGACTTTC.

The rearrangement links TRBV18 to TRBJ1-1, with a tentative D call TRBD1 (6 bases). Germline V gene lookup returns CDR1 KGHSH and CDR2 LQKENI. This CDR3 has 13 residues. With 1 base removed from V and 4 bases from J, the gap between germline ends came to 7 bases. This chain's CDR3 is CASSPQGVTEAFF. CDR3 nucleotides: TGTGCCAGCTCACCACAGGGGGTCACTGAAGCTTTCTTT.

The chain combines TRBV7-6 with TRBJ2-7, with D possibly TRBD1 on 5 matching bases. From germline, CDR1 is SGHVS and CDR2 FNYEAQ. CDR3 length equals 15 residues. The V gene lost 5 bases and the J gene lost 6 bases, with 20 bases spanning the gap. CDR3 sequence (DNA): TGTGCCAGCAGCCCGATCCCAGGGTCCCTCGTCGAGCAGTACTTC. It translates to CASSPIPGSLVEQYF.

This clone has only a few counts. The chain carries TRBV6-5 and TRBJ1-5, with D unresolved. The germline CDR1 and CDR2 sequences are MNHEY and SVGAGI. Deletions cut 5 bases from V and 6 bases from J, with 14 bases between. The CDR3 consists of 14 residues. The CDR3 DNA sequence: TGTGCCAGCAGTGAGAACACTGGAGGTCAGCCCCAGCATTTT. It yields the protein CASSENTGGQPQHF.

This clone was picked up a small number of times. This sequence joins TRBV7-3 and TRBJ1-4; TRBD1 aligns across 8 bases. With V trimmed by 5 bases and J by 8 bases, 7 bases remained unmatched. This CDR3 contains 14 residues. Per germline, CDR1 SGHTA and CDR2 FQGTGA. The DNA for the CDR3 is TGTGCCAGCAGCCGGACAGGGTATGGCGAAAAACTGTTTTTT. This codes for CASSRTGYGEKLFF. Full variable domain (missing parts from reference TRBV7-3 and TRBJ1-4): GAGVSQTPSNKVTEKGKYVELRCDPISGHTALYWYRQSLGQGPEFLIYFQGTGAADDSGLPNDRFFAVRPEGSVSTLKIQRTERGDSAVYLCASSRTGYGEKLFFGSGTQLSVL.